A selection of T cell receptor beta chains follows, all from one sample in a study of blood T cell repertoires in COVID-19. The data were produced by immunoSEQ multiplex PCR, yet TCRdb's version contains in-frame clones alone and is incomplete. The sample records some 70,000 clones, roughly 85% being singletons. Sequencing was done on a sample of peripheral blood. The source of these receptors is a woman in her fifties or sixties with acute or convalescent COVID-19. Both conserved end residues are trimmed from each CDR3. For some rows the clone size is stated as once, few or many, or as a class when expanded; others skip it.

clone_size,j_call,v_call,cdr3_length,cdr3_aa
NA,TRBJ1-3,TRBV5-5,14,ASSSSEATGGNTIY
NA,TRBJ2-3,TRBV11-2,12,ASSVRRYTDTQY
NA,TRBJ2-1,TRBV5-1,13,ASSSLGLADNEQF
few,TRBJ1-2,TRBV25-1,10,ASSGTGYGYT
NA,TRBJ1-4,TRBV19,16,ASSNGQGAALRWEKLF
NA,TRBJ2-5,TRBV3-1/TRBV3-2,11,ASSPTRQETQY
NA,TRBJ2-1,TRBV13,13,ASSQRLAVPDEQF
NA,TRBJ2-3,TRBV19,14,ASSADEAGGADTQY
NA,TRBJ1-1,TRBV3-1/TRBV3-2,11,ASSQAVNTEAF
NA,TRBJ2-1,TRBV21-1,15,ASKLRDRGWGLNEQF
NA,TRBJ2-7,TRBV27,12,ASSPRDYSYEQY
NA,TRBJ1-1,TRBV3-1/TRBV3-2,12,ASSPRRGNTEAF
NA,TRBJ1-1,TRBV7-2,13,ASSLDLTGVTEAF
once,TRBJ2-5,TRBV6-5,12,ASSTGAGSGTQY
NA,TRBJ2-1,TRBV5-1,14,ASSFVSGGDYNEQF
NA,TRBJ1-1,TRBV7-3,11,ASSYTENTEAF
NA,TRBJ2-7,TRBV5-4,13,ASSSVGGGEYEQY
once,TRBJ2-2,TRBV27,12,ASSWGTVAGELF
NA,TRBJ2-7,TRBV7-9,10,ASSHSSYEQY
NA,TRBJ1-2,TRBV30,10,AWSVPGEGYT
once,TRBJ1-2,TRBV3-1/TRBV3-2,10,ASSQAGNGYT
NA,TRBJ1-3,TRBV29-1,12,SVRPGQGGNTIY
NA,TRBJ2-3,TRBV6-4,11,ASSDQFTDTQY
NA,TRBJ1-1,TRBV10-3,10,AISDGAGEAF
NA,TRBJ2-5,TRBV5-1,14,ASSLFRTEGGETQY
NA,TRBJ1-4,TRBV2,14,ASSWDPGQQNEKLF
once,TRBJ1-2,TRBV7-2,11,ASSLSTAGGYT
NA,TRBJ2-1,TRBV15,13,ATSRGDYSGNEQF
NA,TRBJ2-7,TRBV4-1,13,ASSLQPGHIYEQY
NA,TRBJ2-3,TRBV4-2,12,ASSPGLLTDTQY
NA,TRBJ1-3,TRBV4-1,15,ASSQNRRGAGQNTIY
NA,TRBJ1-6,TRBV28,14,ASSSTGTGRDSPLH
NA,TRBJ2-5,TRBV9,14,ASSVAGLAGQETQY
NA,TRBJ1-2,TRBV6-5,14,ASSYKRQASNYGYT
once,TRBJ2-5,TRBV5-4,14,ASSFFTGGVAETQY
NA,TRBJ2-7,TRBV3-1/TRBV3-2,14,ASSQGTSGRLGEQY
few,TRBJ2-1,TRBV5-1,11,ASSLAVGPEQF
few,TRBJ1-1,TRBV5-4,13,ASSIGQNRNTEAF
few,TRBJ2-3,TRBV7-9,14,ASSLQPSFGTDTQY
once,TRBJ1-2,TRBV5-5,13,ASSFGGQGAYGYT
NA,TRBJ2-3,TRBV28,12,ASSFYRGSSTQY
NA,TRBJ1-2,TRBV3-1/TRBV3-2,12,ASSPLRGNYGYT
medium-sized,TRBJ2-5,TRBV25-1,14,ASSTRGRILQETQY
NA,TRBJ2-7,TRBV27,13,ASSPNPQVGAEQY
NA,TRBJ2-1,TRBV30,11,AWRGQGANEQF
NA,TRBJ2-5,TRBV5-1,13,ASTLGAGGRETQY
NA,TRBJ1-2,TRBV3-1/TRBV3-2,13,ASSPTAGRVYGYT
NA,TRBJ1-2,TRBV5-1,14,ASSLATTGGAGGYT
NA,TRBJ1-6,TRBV28,16,ASSRSVRRGSYNSPLH
once,TRBJ1-3,TRBV6-5,13,ASSFDRGPGNTIY
NA,TRBJ1-6,TRBV28,14,ASSHGGSSYNSPLH
NA,TRBJ1-3,TRBV24-1,14,ATSDPGQGAGNTIY
NA,TRBJ1-5,TRBV2,14,ASSELGQGAGQPQH
NA,TRBJ1-5,TRBV19,12,ASSIGGANQPQH
NA,TRBJ2-7,TRBV6-5,12,ASSYEGGRYEQY